A single sample is the source of the 8 T cell receptor beta chains below, sequenced in a study of cytomegalovirus exposure and HLA in healthy donors (dated by TCRdb to the late 2010s). Preparation of the library involved the immunoSEQ multiplex PCR assay. For the multiplex PCR, a mixture combining 60 forward primers for TCR Vbeta segments and 13 reverse primers for TCR Jbeta segments was used. TCRdb mirrors the immuneACCESS table, restricted to in-frame sequences. Some clones are absent from its copies; in checked studies, under half trace to an unresolved V gene, and the reason for the others is unknown. This sample comprises about 190,000 clones, over 80% of them detected only once. Together, the top ten hold approximately 10% of the sample. The sequenced sample was PBMCs. These receptors were taken from a woman aged 45-60 years in good health and CMV-seropositive.

The chain links TRBV2 to TRBJ2-5, with D perhaps matching TRBD2 (5 bases). CDR1 is SNHLY and CDR2 is FYNNEI in the germline V gene. Trimming took 6 bases from V and 1 from J, leaving 9 bases between them. There are 13 residues in the CDR3. CDR3 nucleotides: TGTGCCAGCAGGCCCGGGGTCCAAGAGACCCAGTACTTC. Translating it yields CASRPGVQETQYF.

The V and J genes are TRBV5-1 and TRBJ1-6; weak D call: TRBD1 (6 bases). Trimming pared 5 bases from V and 7 bases from J, leaving 10 bases between. The germline CDR1 and CDR2 sequences are SGHRS and YFSETQ. The CDR3 loop spans 13 amino acids. Written as DNA, the CDR3 is TGCGCCAGCAGAACTACAGGGAATTCACCCCTCCACTTT. It translates to CASRTTGNSPLHF.

The rearrangement joins TRBV7-9 to TRBJ2-7; tentative D call: TRBD1 (5 bases). Trimming shortened V by 1 base and J by 5 bases, and 12 bases separated the two germline ends. CDR1 is SEHNR, CDR2 FQNEAQ, per germline (reference sequence). The CDR3 totals 14 residues. CDR3 region: CASSLDSRVNEQYF. DNA of the CDR3: TGTGCCAGCAGCTTAGATAGCAGGGTAAACGAGCAGTACTTC.

This clone came up once. The DNA for the CDR3 is TGTGCCAGTAGCTACCGATCGGGGGATCAGCCCCAGCATTTT. Translated: CASSYRSGDQPQHF. The chain recombines TRBV19 with TRBJ1-5, with D possibly matching TRBD1 (5 bases). The CDR3 has 14 amino acids. The germline V and J ends were trimmed by 6 bases and 5 bases, with 14 bases remaining between them. Germline lookup yields CDR1 LNHDA and CDR2 SQIVND (reference sequence).

The chain employs TRBV7-8 and TRBJ2-5, with a weak D call TRBD1 (6 bases). In germline, CDR1 is SGHVS, CDR2 FQNEAQ. The germline V and J ends were trimmed by 5 bases and 5 bases, with 18 bases remaining between them. CDR3 length: 15 residues. The DNA of the CDR3 is TGTGCCAGCAGCCTCCAACAGGGCTGGCGGGAGACCCAGTACTTC. This gives the protein CASSLQQGWRETQYF.

The chain recombines TRBV7-3 with TRBJ2-2; 15 bases agree with TRBD2. Germline V CDR1 and CDR2: SGHTA, FQGTGA. The CDR3 is 18 amino acids. Trimming took 2 bases from V and 4 from J; bases not matched to a gene: 5. Written as DNA, the CDR3 is TGTGCCAGCAGCTTAGGGGGACTAGCGGGGGGTTTCACCGGGGAGCTGTTTTTT. Amino acid sequence: CASSLGGLAGGFTGELFF. Supplemented by reference TRBV7-3 and TRBJ2-2, the full variable domain reads GAGVSQTPSNKVTEKGKYVELRCDPISGHTALYWYRQSLGQGPEFLIYFQGTGAADDSGLPNDRFFAVRPEGSVSTLKIQRTERGDSAVYLCASSLGGLAGGFTGELFFGEGSRLTVL.

CDR3 sequence: CASSELAGGGGTDTQYF. DNA for the CDR3: TGTGCCAGCAGTGAACTAGCGGGGGGGGGAGGCACAGATACGCAGTATTTT. The chain is built from TRBV6-1 and TRBJ2-3, with 12 bases matching TRBD2. CDR3 size: 17 residues. Germline V CDR1 and CDR2: MNHNS, SASEGT. V lost 2 bases, J lost 1 base, and 4 bases stayed unmatched.

CDR3 region: CASSRDSGRTEAFF. The CDR3 region has the DNA TGTGCCAGCAGCCGAGATTCAGGGAGGACTGAAGCTTTCTTT. The chain carries TRBV7-2 and TRBJ1-1; D possibly corresponds to TRBD1 (5 bases). Germline V gene sequence: CDR1 SGHTA, CDR2 FQGNSA. This CDR3 comprises 14 residues. V was pared by 5 bases and J by 5 bases, with 15 bases between.